This T cell receptor (beta chain) was captured in a study of blood T cell repertoires in COVID-19. The data were produced by immunoSEQ multiplex PCR, yet TCRdb's version contains in-frame clones alone and is incomplete. The sample shows some 97,000 clones, 88% of them seen only once. From germline, CDR1 is LGHNA and CDR2 YSLEER. V lost 4 bases, J lost 9 bases, and 7 bases stayed unmatched. This CDR3 is built from 14 residues. V usage is TRBV4-3 and J usage is TRBJ2-4; 9 positions match TRBD1. The sequenced material came from peripheral blood. The receptor's source is a human donor in a cohort sampled during active COVID-19. The CDR3 bases are TGCGCCAGCAGCCTTTATACGGGACAGGGCATTCAGTACTTC. Its protein product is CASSLYTGQGIQYF.